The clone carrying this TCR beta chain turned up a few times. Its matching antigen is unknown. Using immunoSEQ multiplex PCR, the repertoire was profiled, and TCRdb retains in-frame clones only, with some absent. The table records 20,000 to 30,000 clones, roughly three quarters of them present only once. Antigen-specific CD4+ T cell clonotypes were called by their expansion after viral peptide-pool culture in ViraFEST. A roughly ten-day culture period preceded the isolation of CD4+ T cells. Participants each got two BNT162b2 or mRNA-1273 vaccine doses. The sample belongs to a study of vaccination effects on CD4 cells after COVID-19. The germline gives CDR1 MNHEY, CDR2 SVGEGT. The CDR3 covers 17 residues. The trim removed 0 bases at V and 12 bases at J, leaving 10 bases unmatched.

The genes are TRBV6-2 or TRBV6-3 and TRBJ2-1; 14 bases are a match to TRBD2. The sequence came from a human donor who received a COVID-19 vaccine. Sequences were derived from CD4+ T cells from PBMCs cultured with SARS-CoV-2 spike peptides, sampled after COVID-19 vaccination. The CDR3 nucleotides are TGTGCCAGCAGTTACTCGCGGACTAGCGGGGGGAAGATAGGGCAGTTCTTC. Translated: CASSYSRTSGGKIGQFF.